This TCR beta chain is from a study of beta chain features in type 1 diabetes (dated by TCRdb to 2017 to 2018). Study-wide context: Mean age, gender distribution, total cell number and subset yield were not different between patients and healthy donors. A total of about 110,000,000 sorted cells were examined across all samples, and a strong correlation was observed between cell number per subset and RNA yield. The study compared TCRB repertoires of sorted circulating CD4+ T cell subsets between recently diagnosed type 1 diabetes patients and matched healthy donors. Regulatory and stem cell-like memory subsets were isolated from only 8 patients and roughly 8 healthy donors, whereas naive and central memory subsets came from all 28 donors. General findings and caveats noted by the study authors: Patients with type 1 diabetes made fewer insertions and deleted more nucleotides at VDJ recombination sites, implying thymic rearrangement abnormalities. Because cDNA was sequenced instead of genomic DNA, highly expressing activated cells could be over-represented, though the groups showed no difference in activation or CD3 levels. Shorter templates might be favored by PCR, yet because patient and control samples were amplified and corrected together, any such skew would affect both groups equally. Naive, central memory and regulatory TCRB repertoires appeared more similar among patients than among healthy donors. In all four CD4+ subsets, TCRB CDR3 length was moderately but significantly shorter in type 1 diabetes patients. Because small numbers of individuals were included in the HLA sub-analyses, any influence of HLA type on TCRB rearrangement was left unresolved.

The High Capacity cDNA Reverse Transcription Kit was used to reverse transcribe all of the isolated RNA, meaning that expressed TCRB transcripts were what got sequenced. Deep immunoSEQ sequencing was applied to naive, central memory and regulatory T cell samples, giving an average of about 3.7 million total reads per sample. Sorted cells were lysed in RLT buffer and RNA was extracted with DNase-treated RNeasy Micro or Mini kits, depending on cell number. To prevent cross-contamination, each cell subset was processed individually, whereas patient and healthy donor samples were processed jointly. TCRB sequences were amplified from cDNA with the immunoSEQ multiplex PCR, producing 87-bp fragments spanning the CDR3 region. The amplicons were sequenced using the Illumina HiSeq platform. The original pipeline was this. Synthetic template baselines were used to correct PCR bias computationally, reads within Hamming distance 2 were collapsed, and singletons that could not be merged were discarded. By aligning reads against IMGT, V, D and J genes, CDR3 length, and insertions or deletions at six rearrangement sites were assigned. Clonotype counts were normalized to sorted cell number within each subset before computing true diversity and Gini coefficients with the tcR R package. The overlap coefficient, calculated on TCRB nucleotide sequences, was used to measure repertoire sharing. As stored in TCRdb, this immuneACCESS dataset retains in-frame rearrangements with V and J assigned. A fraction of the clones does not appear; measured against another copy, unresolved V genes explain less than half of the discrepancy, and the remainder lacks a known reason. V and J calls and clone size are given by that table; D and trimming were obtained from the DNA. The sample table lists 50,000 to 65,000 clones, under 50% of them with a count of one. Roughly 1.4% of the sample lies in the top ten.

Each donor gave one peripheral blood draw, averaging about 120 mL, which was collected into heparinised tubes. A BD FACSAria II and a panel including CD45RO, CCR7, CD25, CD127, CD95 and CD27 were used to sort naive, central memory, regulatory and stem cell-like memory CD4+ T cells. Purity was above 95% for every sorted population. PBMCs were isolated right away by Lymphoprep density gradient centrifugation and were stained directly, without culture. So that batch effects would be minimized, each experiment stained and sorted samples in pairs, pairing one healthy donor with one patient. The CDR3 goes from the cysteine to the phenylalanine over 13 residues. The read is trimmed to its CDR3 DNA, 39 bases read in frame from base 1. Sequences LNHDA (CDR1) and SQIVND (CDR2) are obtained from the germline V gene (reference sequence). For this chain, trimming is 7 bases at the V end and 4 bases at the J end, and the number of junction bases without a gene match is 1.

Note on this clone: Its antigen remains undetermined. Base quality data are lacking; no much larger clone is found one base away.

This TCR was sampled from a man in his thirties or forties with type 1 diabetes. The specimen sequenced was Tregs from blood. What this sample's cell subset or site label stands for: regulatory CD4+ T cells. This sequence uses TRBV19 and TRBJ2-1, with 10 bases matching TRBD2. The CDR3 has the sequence CASKREGYNEQFF. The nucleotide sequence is TGTGCCAGTAAGCGGGAGGGATACAATGAGCAGTTCTTC. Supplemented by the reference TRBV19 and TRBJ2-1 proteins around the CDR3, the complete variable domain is DGGITQSPKYLFRKEGQNVTLSCEQNLNHDAMYWYRQDPGQGLRLIYYSQIVNDFQKGDIAEGYSVSREKKESFPLTVTSAQKNPTAFYLCASKREGYNEQFFGPGTRLTVL.